This is a list of T cell receptor beta chains from one sample in a study of vaccination and CD4 T cells after COVID-19. These TCRs' antigens remain unknown. Each CDR3 protein gets one entry after TCRdb re-called the PCR reads with MiXCR. The data contain some 7,000 distinct CDR3 sequences, about 30% of them seen just once; the ten biggest clones take up about 30%. The sequenced material came from CD4+ T cells from blood, cultured in vitro. The receptors were sampled from a human donor in good health. Both conserved end residues are part of each CDR3. The order of the fields is J gene, V gene, clone size, D gene, CDR3 DNA, CDR3 protein. The D gene is left open where the match is weak. Clone size is given for some rows only: seen once, a few or many times, or a class if the clone is expanded.

>TRBJ1-2|TRBV20-1|.|TRBD1
TGCAGTGCCCCTGGACAGGGGGCCGGTTACGGTGGCTACACCTTC
CSAPGQGAGYGGYTF
>TRBJ2-1|TRBV2|few|TRBD2
TGTGCCAGCAGTGCGGTAGCGGGGGTGAATGAGCAGTTCTTC
CASSAVAGVNEQFF
>TRBJ2-7|TRBV20-1|hyperexpanded|.
TGCAGTGCTAGGAGGAGGAGCCTCCTCTCCTACGAGCAGTACTTC
CSARRRSLLSYEQYF
>TRBJ2-3|TRBV6-4|.|TRBD1
TGTGCCAGCAGCGGGACAGACACAGATACGCAGTATTTT
CASSGTDTDTQYF
>TRBJ2-7|TRBV5-1|.|.
TGCGCCAGCAGCTTGGGGGAAGACGAGCAGTACTTC
CASSLGEDEQYF
>TRBJ2-1|TRBV20-1|.|.
TGCAGCTACTGGGGTAGGAGTCGAGATGAGCAGTTCTTC
CSYWGRSRDEQFF
>TRBJ2-7|TRBV7-9|few|TRBD1
TGTGCCAGCAGCTCCCAGCAGGGGGCCAGCTGTCACTTC
CASSSQQGASCHF
>TRBJ1-1|TRBV20-1|.|.
TGCAGTGCTAGAAACTCCAGGGGCATTGACACTGAAGCTTTCTTT
CSARNSRGIDTEAFF
>TRBJ2-7|TRBV20-1|.|TRBD1
TGCAGTGCTAGGGACAGGGGTGTTTACGAGCAGTACTTC
CSARDRGVYEQYF
>TRBJ1-2|TRBV10-3|few|TRBD1
TGTGCCATCAGCGTCCAGGGGGCCGACTATGGCTACACCTTC
CAISVQGADYGYTF
>TRBJ1-5|TRBV20-1|medium-sized|.
TGCAGTGCTACAAGGAGGGGAATCAATCAGCCCCAGCATTTT
CSATRRGINQPQHF
>TRBJ1-5|TRBV6-1|medium-sized|.
TGTGCCACCAGAGCCGGGAGTAGCAATCAGCCCCAGCATTTT
CATRAGSSNQPQHF
>TRBJ2-1|TRBV30|.|.
TGTGCCTGGAGTGTGGACAGTTCGGGCTACAATGAGCAGTTCTTC
CAWSVDSSGYNEQFF
>TRBJ1-1|TRBV2|few|.
TGTGCCAGCAGGATTGAAACTGAAGCTTTCTTT
CASRIETEAFF